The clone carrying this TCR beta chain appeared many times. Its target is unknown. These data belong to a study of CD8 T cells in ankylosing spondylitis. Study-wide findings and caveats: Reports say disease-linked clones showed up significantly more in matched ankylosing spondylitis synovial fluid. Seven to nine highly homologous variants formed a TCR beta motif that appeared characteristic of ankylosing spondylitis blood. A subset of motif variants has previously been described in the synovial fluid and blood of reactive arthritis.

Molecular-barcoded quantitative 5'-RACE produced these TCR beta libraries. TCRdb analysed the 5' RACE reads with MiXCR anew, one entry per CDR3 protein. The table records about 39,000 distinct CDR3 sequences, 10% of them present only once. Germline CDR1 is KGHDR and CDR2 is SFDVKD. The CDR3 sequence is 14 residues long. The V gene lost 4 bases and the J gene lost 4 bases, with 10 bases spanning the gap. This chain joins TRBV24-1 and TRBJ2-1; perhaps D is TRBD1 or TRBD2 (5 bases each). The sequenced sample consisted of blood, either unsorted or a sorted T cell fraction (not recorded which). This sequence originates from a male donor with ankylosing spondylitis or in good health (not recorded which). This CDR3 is CATSDWDGYNEQFF. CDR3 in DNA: TGTGCCACCAGTGACTGGGACGGGTACAATGAGCAGTTCTTC.